This TCR beta chain derives from a study of blood T cell repertoires in COVID-19 (dated by TCRdb to the early 2020s). For the study in its entirety: Samples covering the acute and convalescent phases of COVID-19 were provided by collaborators in the United States, Italy and Spain. A freely available public database, intended as a resource for researchers studying the immune response to SARS-CoV-2, is where the repertoires were released. Sample metadata almost always included a de-identified subject ID, COVID-19 status, age in years and sex. Samples came from the ongoing ImmuneRACE study (first 160 participants) plus 1,254 subjects from 6 global collaborators. The material from the prospective study consisted of cDNA or gDNA derived from T cells, B-cell-depleted T cells, or PBMCs. The dataset comprised deeply sampled blood TCRbeta repertoires from subjects exposed to, actively infected with, or recovered from COVID-19. HLA class I and class II types, where available, came from metadata supplied by the sample provider rather than from assay-based typing. Beyond this particular receptor, the publication reports: The amount of clinical and demographic metadata varied by source and participant and was provided uncurated.

Notes on this clone: Its recognized antigen is unknown. It has no much larger one-base neighbor in the sample; base qualities were not kept.

A distance of 14 bases separates the germline ends of V and J, which lose 10 bases and 6 bases respectively. The cysteine opens and the phenylalanine closes a CDR3 of 12 amino acids. This entry keeps only the CDR3 DNA: 36 bases, framed from base 1. CDR1 and CDR2 are drawn from the germline V gene: WSHSY, SAAADI. In Seattle, one collaborating source enrolled patients while the infection was active and tracked those patients longitudinally over the course of disease. Whole blood was collected in K2EDTA tubes by collaborating institutions according to the institutions' own protocols. For TCRbeta analysis, collaborators shipped samples in one of three forms: frozen whole blood, isolated PBMCs, or DNA extracted from either of those sample types. TCRbeta CDR3 regions were amplified from genomic DNA using the immunoSEQ Assay, a bias-controlled multiplex PCR. The authors' pipeline ran thus. Nucleated cell counts per sample were estimated from amplification of reference gene primers within the assay. To quantify the absolute abundance of each unique TCRbeta CDR3 rearrangement, sequence reads were collapsed and filtered. For each sample, productive Simpson clonality was calculated as the square root of Simpson's diversity index over productive rearrangements. Imported from immuneACCESS, the table was reduced by TCRdb to in-frame sequences with V and J called. These copies leave out some clones; in studies compared against another copy, an unresolved V gene accounts for under half, and the cause of the remainder is not known. Clonal size and the V and J genes are those of that table, whereas D and trimming came from the DNA. Counted in this sample were approximately 25,000 clones; around 74% of them appeared once. The ten biggest clones cover about 7% of the sample.

This TCR came from a middle-aged man with COVID-19, enrolled during active disease. Recombination linked TRBV10-2 to TRBJ2-3; no D gene call is confident. The source material was peripheral blood. The nucleotides are TGCGCCACCCGACATTCCAGGGATACGCAGTATTTT. Translation gives CATRHSRDTQYF.